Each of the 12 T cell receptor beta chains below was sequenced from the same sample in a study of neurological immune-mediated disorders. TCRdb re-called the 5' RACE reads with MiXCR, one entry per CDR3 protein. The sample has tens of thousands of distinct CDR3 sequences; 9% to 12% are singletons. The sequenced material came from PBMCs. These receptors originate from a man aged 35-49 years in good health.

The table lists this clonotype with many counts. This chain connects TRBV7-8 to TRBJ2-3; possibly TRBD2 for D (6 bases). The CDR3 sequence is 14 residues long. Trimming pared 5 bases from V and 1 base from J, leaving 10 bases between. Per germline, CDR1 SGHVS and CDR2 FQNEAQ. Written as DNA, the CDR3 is TGTGCCAGCAGCCTCTGGGGGGGCACAGATACGCAGTATTTT. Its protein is CASSLWGGTDTQYF.

CDR3 amino acids: CASSLAYAGNEQFF. The CDR3 nucleotides read TGTGCCAGCAGCTTAGCTTACGCGGGGAATGAGCAGTTCTTC. The chain joins TRBV11-1 to TRBJ2-1; D might be TRBD2 (6 bases). Germline V gives CDR1 SGHAT, CDR2 FQDESV (reference sequence). The V gene lost 0 bases and the J gene lost 7 bases, with 10 bases spanning the gap. CDR3 size: 14 residues.

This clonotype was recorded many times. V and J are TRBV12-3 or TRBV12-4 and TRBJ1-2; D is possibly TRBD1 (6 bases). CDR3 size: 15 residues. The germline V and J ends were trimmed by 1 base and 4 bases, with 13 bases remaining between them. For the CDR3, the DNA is TGTGCCAGCAGTTTAGTAAACAGGGATCGCTATGGCTACACCTTC. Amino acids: CASSLVNRDRYGYTF.

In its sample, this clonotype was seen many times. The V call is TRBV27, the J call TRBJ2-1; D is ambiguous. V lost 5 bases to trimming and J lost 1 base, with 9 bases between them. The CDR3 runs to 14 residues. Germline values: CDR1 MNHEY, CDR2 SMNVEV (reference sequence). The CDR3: CASSSVLSYNEQFF. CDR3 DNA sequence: TGTGCCAGCAGTAGTGTACTATCCTACAATGAGCAGTTCTTC.

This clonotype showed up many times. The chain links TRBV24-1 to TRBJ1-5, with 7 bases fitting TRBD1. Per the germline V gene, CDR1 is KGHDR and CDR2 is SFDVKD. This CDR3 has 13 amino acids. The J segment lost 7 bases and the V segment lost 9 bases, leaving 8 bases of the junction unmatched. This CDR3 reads CATAGGGGQPQHF. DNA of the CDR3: TGTGCCACCGCGGGAGGGGGCGGACAGCCCCAGCATTTT.

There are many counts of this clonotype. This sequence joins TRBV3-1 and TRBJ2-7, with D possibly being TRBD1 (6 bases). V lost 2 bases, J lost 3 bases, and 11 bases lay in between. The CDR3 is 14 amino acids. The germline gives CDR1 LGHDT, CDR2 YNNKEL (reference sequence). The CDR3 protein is CASSQPGQYYEQYF. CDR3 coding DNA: TGTGCCAGCAGCCAACCTGGACAGTACTACGAGCAGTACTTC.

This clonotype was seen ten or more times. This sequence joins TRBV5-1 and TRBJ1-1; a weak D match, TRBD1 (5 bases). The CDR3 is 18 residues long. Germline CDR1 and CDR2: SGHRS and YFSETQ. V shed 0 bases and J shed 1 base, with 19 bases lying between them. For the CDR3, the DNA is TGCGCCAGCAGCTTGGTTGGGGCGCCATTGGAGGCGAACACTGAAGCTTTCTTT. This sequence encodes CASSLVGAPLEANTEAFF.

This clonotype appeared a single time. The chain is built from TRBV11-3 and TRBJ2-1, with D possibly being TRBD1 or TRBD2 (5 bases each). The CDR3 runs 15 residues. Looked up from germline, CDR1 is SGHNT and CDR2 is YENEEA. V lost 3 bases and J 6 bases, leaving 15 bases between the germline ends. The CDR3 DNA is TGTGCCAGCAGCTTTCGGGGCCCTCCTGGCAATGAGCAGTTCTTC. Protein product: CASSFRGPPGNEQFF. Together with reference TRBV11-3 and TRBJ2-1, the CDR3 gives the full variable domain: EAGVVQSPRYKIIEKKQPVAFWCNPISGHNTLYWYLQNLGQGPELLIRYENEEAVDDSQLPKDRFSAERLKGVDSTLKIQPAELGDSAVYLCASSFRGPPGNEQFFGPGTRLTVL.

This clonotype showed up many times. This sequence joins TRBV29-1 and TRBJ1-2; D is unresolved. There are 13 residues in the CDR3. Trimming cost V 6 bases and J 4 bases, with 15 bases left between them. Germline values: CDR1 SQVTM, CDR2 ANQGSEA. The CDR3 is CSVTQEEIYGYTF. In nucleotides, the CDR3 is TGCAGCGTCACCCAGGAGGAGATCTATGGCTACACCTTC.

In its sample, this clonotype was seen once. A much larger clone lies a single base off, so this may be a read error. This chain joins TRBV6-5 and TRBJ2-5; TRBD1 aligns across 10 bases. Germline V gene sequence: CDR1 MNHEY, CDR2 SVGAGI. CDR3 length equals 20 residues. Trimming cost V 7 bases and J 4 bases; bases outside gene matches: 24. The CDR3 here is CASISVEFTLTGGTSETQYF. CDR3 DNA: TGTGCCAGCATATCCGTCGAGTTTACGCTGACAGGGGGCACGTCAGAGACCCAGTACTTC.

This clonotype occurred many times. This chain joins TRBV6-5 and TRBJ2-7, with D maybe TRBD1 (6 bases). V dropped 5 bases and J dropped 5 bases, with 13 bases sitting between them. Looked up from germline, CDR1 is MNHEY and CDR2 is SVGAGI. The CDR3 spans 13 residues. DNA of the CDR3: TGTGCCAGCAGTCGACAGGACAGCAACGAGCAGTACTTC. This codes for CASSRQDSNEQYF.

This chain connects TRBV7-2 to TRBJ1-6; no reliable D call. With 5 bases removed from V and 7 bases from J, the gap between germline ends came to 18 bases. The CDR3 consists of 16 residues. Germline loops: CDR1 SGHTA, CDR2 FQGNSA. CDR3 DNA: TGTGCCAGCAGCCTTCAGGCCTACGACGCCAATTCACCCCTCCACTTT. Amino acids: CASSLQAYDANSPLHF.